The clone carrying this TCR beta chain was counted between two and nine times. The antigen remains undetermined. TCRdb re-called the 5' RACE reads through MiXCR, storing one row per CDR3 protein. This table has approximately 100,000 distinct CDR3 sequences, 11% appearing once. This specimen comes from a study of T-cell memory formation after mild COVID-19. V lost 3 bases, J lost 1 base, and 2 bases lay in between. The CDR3 sequence is 12 residues long. The germline gives CDR1 MGHDK, CDR2 SYGVNS. Regarding the study as a whole: Contracting CD4+ clones sat mainly in CM and EM; CD8+ in EMRA.

The chain has TRBV25-1 and TRBJ2-3, with no clear D. The TCR comes from a man aged 18 to 29 who had mild COVID-19 (a few samples of this study predate the infection). Cell type and time point are not known. The sample comprised PBMCs or a T cell subset sorted from them (not recorded which). Here the CDR3 DNA reads TGTGCCAGCAGTGAGCGCACAGATACGCAGTATTTT. As protein: CASSERTDTQYF.